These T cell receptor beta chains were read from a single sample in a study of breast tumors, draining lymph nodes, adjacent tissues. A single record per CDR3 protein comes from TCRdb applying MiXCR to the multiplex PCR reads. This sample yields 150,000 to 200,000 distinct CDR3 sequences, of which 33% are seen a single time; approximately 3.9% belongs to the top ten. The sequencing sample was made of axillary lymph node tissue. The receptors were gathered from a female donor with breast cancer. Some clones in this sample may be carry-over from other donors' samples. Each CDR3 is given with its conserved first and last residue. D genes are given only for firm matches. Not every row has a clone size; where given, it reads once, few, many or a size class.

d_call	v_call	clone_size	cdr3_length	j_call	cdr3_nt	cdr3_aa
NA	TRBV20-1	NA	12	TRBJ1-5	TGCAGTGCTAGAGATCCAAACTCCCCCCAGCATTTT	CSARDPNSPQHF
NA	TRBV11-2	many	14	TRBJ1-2	TGTGCCAGCAGCTTAACGGACGGAAACTATGGCTACACCTTC	CASSLTDGNYGYTF
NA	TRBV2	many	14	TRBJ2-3	TGTGCCAGCAGTGAATTAGCGGGCACAGATACGCAGTATTTT	CASSELAGTDTQYF
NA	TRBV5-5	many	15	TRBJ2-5	TGTGCCAGCAGCTTGGACGGGGGATCCCAAGAGACCCAGTACTTC	CASSLDGGSQETQYF
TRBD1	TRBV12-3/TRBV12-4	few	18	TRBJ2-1	TGTGCCAGCAGTTTAAACAGGGGTGTATTCTCGGGGTTCGATGAGCAGTTCTTC	CASSLNRGVFSGFDEQFF
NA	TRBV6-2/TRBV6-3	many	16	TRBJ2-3	TGTGCCAGCAGTTACTCGAGGCTACATAGCACAGATACGCAGTATTTT	CASSYSRLHSTDTQYF
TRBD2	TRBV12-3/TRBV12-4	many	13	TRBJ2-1	TGTGCCAGCAGTTACACGGGGACTAGCTTAAGGTTCTTC	CASSYTGTSLRFF
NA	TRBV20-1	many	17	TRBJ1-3	TGCAGTGCTAGAAAGGCATTCAGGGGCTTTTCTGGAAACACCATATATTTT	CSARKAFRGFSGNTIYF
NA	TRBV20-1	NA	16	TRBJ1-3	TGCAGTGCCCGATCGGAGGTTGGGGCCTCTGGAAACACCATATATTTT	CSARSEVGASGNTIYF
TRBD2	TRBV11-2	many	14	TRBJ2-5	TGTGCCAGCAGTCCCGGGGGGGCCCCGGAGACCCAGTACTTC	CASSPGGAPETQYF
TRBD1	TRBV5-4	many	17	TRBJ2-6	TGTGCCAGCAGCCCTGGACAGGTTACCTCTGGGGCCAACGTCCTGACTTTC	CASSPGQVTSGANVLTF
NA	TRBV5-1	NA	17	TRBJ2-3	TGCGCCAGCAGCTTGGGGACCCTCTGGGGGGGGCGAAATACGCAGTATTTT	CASSLGTLWGGRNTQYF
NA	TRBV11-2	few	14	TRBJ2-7	TGTGCCAGCAGCGTAGGGTCCGGGGGCTACGAGCAGTACTTC	CASSVGSGGYEQYF
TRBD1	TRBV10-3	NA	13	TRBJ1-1	TGTGCCATCAAGACAGGGCTGAACACTGAAGCTCTCTTT	CAIKTGLNTEALF
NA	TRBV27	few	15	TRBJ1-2	TGTGCCAGCAGTCGGTCCGGGGGAGTTCACTATGGCTACACCTTC	CASSRSGGVHYGYTF
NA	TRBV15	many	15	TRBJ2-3	TGTGCCACCAGTGGGGACGCTTACACCGCAGATACGCAGTATTTT	CATSGDAYTADTQYF
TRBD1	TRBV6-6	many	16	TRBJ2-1	TGTGCCAGCAGTTCGACCGGGACAGGGGGCTACAATGAGCAGTTCTTC	CASSSTGTGGYNEQFF
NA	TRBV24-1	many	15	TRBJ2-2	TGTGCCACCAGTGAGAGGGGAGCGAACACCGGGGAGCTGTTTTTT	CATSERGANTGELFF
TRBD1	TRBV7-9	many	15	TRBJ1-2	TGTGCCAGCAGCTTGGGGACAGGGGGGATCTATGGCTACCCCTTC	CASSLGTGGIYGYPF
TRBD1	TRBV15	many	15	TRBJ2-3	TGTGCCACCAGCGGGGGACAGGGTGGTTTGAATACGCAGTATTTT	CATSGGQGGLNTQYF
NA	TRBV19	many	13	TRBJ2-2	TGTGCCAGTAGTATCCCCCCCCCCGGGGAGCTGTTTTTT	CASSIPPPGELFF